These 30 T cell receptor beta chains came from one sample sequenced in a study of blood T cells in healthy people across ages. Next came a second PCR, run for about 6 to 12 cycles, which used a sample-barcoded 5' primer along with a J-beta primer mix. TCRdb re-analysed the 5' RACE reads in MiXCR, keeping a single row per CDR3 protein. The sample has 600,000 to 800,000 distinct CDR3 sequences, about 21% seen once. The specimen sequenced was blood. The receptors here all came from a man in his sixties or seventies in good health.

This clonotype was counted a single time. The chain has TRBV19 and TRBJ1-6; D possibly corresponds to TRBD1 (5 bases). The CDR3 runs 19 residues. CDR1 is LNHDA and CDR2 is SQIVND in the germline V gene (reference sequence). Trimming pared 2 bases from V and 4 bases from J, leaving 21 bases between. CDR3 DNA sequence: TGTGCCAGTAGTATATCTTCGTCTCGGCGGGGCACGTATAATTCACCCCTCCACTTT. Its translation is CASSISSSRRGTYNSPLHF.

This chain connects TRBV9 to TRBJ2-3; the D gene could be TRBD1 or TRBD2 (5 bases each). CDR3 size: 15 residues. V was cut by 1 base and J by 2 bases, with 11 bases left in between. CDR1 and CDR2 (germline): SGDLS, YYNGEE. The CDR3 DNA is TGTGCCAGCAGCGTACAAGGGGACGACACAGATACGCAGTATTTT. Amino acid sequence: CASSVQGDDTDTQYF.

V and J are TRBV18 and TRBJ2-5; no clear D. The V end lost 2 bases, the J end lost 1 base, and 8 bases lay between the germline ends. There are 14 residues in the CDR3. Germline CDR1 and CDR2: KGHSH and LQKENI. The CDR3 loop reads CASSPNGIQETQYF. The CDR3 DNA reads TGTGCCAGCTCACCAAATGGGATCCAAGAGACCCAGTACTTC. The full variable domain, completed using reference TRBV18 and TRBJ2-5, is NAGVMQNPRHLVRRRGQEARLRCSPMKGHSHVYWYRQLPEEGLKFMVYLQKENIIDESGMPKERFSAEFPKEGPSILRIQQVVRGDSAAYFCASSPNGIQETQYFGPGTRLLVL.

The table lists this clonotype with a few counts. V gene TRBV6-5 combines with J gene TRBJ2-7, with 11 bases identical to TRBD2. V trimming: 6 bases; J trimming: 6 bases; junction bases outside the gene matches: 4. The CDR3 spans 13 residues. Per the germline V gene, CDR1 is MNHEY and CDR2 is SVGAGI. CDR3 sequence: CASRTGTSGEQYF. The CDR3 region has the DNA TGTGCCAGCAGAACCGGGACTAGCGGCGAGCAGTACTTC.

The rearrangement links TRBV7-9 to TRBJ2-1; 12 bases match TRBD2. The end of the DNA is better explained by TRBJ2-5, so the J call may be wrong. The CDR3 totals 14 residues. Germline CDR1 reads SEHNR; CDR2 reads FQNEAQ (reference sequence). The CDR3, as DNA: TGTGCCAGCAGACCGGGGACTAGCGGGGAGACCCAGTACTTC. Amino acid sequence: CASRPGTSGETQYF.

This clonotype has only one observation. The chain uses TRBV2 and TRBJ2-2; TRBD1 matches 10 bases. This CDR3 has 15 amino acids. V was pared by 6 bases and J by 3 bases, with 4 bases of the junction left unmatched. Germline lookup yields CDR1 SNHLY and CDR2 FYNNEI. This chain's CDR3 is CASRWTGGDTGELFF. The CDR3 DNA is TGTGCCAGCAGATGGACAGGGGGGGACACCGGGGAGCTGTTTTTT. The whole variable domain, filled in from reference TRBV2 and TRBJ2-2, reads EPEVTQTPSHQVTQMGQEVILRCVPISNHLYFYWYRQILGQKVEFLVSFYNNEISEKSEIFDDQFSVERPDGSNFTLKIRSTKLEDSAMYFCASRWTGGDTGELFFGEGSRLTVL.

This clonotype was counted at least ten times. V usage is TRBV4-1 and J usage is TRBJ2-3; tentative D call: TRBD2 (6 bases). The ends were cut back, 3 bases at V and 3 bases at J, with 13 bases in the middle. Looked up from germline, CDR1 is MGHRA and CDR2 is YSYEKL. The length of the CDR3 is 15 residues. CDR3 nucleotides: TGCGCCAGCAGCCATGACGGGAGTTCGACAGATACGCAGTATTTT. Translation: CASSHDGSSTDTQYF.

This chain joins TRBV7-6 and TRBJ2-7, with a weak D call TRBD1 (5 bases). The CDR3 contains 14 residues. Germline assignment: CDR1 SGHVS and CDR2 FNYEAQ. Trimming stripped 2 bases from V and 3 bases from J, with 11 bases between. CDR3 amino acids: CASSLSQGLYEQYF. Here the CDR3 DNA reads TGTGCCAGCAGCTTAAGTCAGGGCCTCTACGAGCAGTACTTC.

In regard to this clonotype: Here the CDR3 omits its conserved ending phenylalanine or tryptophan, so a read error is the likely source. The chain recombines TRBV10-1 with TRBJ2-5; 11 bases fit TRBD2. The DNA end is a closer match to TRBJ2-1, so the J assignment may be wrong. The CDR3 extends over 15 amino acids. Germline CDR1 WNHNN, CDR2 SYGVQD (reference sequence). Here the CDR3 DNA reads TGCGCCAGCAGTCCACTAGCGGGAGCCGGCAATGAGCAGTTCCTC. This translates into CASSPLAGAGNEQFL.

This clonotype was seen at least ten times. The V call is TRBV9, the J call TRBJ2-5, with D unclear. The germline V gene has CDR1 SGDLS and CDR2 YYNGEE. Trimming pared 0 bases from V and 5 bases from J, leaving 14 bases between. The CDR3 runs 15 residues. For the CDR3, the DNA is TGTGCCAGCAGCGTAGCTAACGGGTTCGGGGAGACCCAGTACTTC. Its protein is CASSVANGFGETQYF. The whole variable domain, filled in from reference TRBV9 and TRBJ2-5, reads DSGVTQTPKHLITATGQRVTLRCSPRSGDLSVYWYQQSLDQGLQFLIQYYNGEERAKGNILERFSAQQFPDLHSELNLSSLELGDSALYFCASSVANGFGETQYFGPGTRLLVL.

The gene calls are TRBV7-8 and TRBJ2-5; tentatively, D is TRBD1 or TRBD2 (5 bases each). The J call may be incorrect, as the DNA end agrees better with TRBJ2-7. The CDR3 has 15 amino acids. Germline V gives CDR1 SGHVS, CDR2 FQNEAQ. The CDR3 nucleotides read TGTGCCAGCAGCTTAGCAAAGGGGAGCTCCTACGAGCAGTACTTC. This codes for CASSLAKGSSYEQYF.

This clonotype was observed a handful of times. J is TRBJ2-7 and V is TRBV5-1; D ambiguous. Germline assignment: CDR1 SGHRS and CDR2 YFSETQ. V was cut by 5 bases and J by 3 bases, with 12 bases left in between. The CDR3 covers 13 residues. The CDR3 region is CASRWDRGYEQYF. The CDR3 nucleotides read TGCGCCAGCAGGTGGGATAGAGGCTACGAGCAGTACTTC. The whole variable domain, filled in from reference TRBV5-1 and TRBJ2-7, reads KAGVTQTPRYLIKTRGQQVTLSCSPISGHRSVSWYQQTPGQGLQFLFEYFSETQRNKGNFPGRFSGRQFSNSRSEMNVSTLELGDSALYLCASRWDRGYEQYFGPGTRLTVT.

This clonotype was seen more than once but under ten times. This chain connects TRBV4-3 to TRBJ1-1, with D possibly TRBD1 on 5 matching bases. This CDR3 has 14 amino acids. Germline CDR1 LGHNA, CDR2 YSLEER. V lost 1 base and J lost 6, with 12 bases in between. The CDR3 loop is CASSQVRGRAEAFF. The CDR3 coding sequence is TGCGCCAGCAGCCAAGTTCGGGGACGGGCTGAAGCTTTCTTT.

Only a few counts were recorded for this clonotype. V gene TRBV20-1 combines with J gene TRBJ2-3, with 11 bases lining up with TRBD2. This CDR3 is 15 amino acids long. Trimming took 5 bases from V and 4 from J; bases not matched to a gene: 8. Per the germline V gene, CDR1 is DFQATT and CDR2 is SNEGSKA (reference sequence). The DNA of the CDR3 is TGCAGTGCTCCCCGGACTAGCGGGCAGCCAGATACGCAGTATTTT. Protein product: CSAPRTSGQPDTQYF.

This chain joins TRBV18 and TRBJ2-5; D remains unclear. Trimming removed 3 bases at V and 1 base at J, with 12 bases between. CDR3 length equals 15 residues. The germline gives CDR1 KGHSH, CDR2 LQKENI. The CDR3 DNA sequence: TGTGCCAGCTCACCGACCCATCCGATCCAAGAGACCCAGTACTTC. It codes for CASSPTHPIQETQYF. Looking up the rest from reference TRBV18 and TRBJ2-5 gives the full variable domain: NAGVMQNPRHLVRRRGQEARLRCSPMKGHSHVYWYRQLPEEGLKFMVYLQKENIIDESGMPKERFSAEFPKEGPSILRIQQVVRGDSAAYFCASSPTHPIQETQYFGPGTRLLVL.

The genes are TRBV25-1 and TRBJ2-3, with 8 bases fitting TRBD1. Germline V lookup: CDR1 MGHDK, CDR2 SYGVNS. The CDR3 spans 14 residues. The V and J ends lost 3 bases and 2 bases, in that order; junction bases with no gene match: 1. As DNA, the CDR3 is TGTGCCAGCAGTGAGGACAGGGCCACAGATACGCAGTATTTT. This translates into CASSEDRATDTQYF.

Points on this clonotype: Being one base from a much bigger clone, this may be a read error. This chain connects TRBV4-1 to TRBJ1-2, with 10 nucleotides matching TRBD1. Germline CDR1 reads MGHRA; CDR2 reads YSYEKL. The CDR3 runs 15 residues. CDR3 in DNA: TGCGCCAGCGGCCAACCTGGGACAGGGGATAGGGGCTACACCTTC. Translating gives CASGQPGTGDRGYTF.

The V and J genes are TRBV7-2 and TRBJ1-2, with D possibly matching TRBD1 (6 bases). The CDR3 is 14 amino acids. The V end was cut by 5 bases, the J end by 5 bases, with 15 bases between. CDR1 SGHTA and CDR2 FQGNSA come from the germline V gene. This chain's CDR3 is CASSDLGQSYGYTF. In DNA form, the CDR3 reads TGTGCCAGCAGCGACCTTGGACAGTCGTATGGCTACACCTTC.

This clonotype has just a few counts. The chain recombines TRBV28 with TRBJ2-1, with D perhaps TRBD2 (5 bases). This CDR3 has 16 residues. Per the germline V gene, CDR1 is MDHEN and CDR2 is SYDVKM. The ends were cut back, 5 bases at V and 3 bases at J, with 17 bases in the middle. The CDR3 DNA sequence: TGTGCCAGCAGTACCACCGAGCGGTTGCGCTACAATGAGCAGTTCTTC. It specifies CASSTTERLRYNEQFF.

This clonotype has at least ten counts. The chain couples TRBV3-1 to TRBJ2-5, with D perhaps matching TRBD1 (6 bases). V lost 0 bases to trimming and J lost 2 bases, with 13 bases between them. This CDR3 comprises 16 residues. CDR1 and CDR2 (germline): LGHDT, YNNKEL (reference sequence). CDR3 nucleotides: TGTGCCAGCAGCCAAGAGTCCGGGACACCACAAGAGACCCAGTACTTC. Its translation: CASSQESGTPQETQYF.

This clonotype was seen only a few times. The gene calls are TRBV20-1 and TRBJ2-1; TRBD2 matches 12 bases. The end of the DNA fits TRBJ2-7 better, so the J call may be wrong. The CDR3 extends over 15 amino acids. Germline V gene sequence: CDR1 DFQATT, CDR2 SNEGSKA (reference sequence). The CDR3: CSALLRTSGKDEQYF. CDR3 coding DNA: TGCAGTGCTTTACTACGGACTAGCGGGAAAGACGAGCAGTACTTC.

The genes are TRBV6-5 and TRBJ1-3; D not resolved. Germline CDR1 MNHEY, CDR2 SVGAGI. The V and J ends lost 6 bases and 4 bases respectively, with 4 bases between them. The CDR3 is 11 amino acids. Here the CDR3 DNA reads TGTGCCAGCAGAAAAGGAAACACCATATATTTT. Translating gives CASRKGNTIYF.

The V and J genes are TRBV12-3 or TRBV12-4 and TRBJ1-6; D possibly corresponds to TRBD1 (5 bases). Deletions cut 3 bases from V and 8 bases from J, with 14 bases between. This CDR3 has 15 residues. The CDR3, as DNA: TGTGCCAGCAGTTTCGGACGGGGCAATGATTCACCCCTCCACTTT. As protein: CASSFGRGNDSPLHF.

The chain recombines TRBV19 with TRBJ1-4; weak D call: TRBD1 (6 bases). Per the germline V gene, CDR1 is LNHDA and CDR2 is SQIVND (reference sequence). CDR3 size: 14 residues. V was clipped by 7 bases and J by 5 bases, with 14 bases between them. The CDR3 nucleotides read TGTGCCAGTACCTATGGGGGCGCGAATGAAAAACTGTTTTTT. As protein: CASTYGGANEKLFF.

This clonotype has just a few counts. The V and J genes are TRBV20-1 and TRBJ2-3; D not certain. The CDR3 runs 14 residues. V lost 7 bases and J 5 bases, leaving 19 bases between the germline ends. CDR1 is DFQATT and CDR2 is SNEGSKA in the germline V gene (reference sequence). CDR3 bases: TGCAGTGGCTCGATGTCCCTATTTGGAGATACGCAGTATTTT. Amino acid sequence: CSGSMSLFGDTQYF.

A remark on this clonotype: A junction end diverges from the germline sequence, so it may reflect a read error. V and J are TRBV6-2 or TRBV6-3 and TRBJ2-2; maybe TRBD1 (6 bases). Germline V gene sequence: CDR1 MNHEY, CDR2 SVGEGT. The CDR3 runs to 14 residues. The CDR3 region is CASSFGKGGGELFF. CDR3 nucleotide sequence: TGCGCCAGCAGTTTCGGCAAAGGGGGCGGGGAGCTGTTTTTT.

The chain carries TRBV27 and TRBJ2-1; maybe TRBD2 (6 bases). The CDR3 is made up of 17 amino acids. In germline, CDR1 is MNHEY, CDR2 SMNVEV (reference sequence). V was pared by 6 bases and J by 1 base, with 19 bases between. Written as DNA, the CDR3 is TGTGCCAGCAGCCCCGTTGGAGGGCAATTTTCCTACAATGAGCAGTTCTTC. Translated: CASSPVGGQFSYNEQFF.

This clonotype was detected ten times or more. The CDR3 nucleotides are TGCGCCAGCAGCCCGGGACAGTCCTACAATGAGCAGTTCTTC. It encodes CASSPGQSYNEQFF. The V and J genes are TRBV5-1 and TRBJ2-1; the match to TRBD1 covers 7 bases. V gave up 4 bases and J gave up 1 base; unmatched junction bases: 2. The CDR3 sequence is 14 residues long. The germline V gene has CDR1 SGHRS and CDR2 YFSETQ. Full variable domain (rest looked up from reference TRBV5-1 and TRBJ2-1): KAGVTQTPRYLIKTRGQQVTLSCSPISGHRSVSWYQQTPGQGLQFLFEYFSETQRNKGNFPGRFSGRQFSNSRSEMNVSTLELGDSALYLCASSPGQSYNEQFFGPGTRLTVL.

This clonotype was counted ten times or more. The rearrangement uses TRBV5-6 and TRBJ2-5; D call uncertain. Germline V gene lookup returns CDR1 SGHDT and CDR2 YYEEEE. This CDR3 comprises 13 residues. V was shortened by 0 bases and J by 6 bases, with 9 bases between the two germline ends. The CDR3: CASSLGHVKTQYF. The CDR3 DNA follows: TGTGCCAGCAGCTTGGGGCATGTGAAGACCCAGTACTTC. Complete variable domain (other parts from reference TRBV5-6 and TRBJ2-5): DAGVTQSPTHLIKTRGQQVTLRCSPKSGHDTVSWYQQALGQGPQFIFQYYEEEERQRGNFPDRFSGHQFPNYSSELNVNALLLGDSALYLCASSLGHVKTQYFGPGTRLLVL.

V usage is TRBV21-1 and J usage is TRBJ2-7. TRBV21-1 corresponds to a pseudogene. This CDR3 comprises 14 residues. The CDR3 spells CASSLYTNSYEQYF. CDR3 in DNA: TGTGCCAGCAGCCTATACACCAACTCCTACGAGCAGTACTTC.